The clone carrying this T cell receptor (beta chain) was seen more than once but under ten times. The antigen is unknown. The sample is drawn from a study of cytomegalovirus exposure and HLA in healthy donors. Overall study: An analysis done earlier identified almost 120 million unique TCR beta sequences from about 179 million T cells.

Germline lookup yields CDR1 SGHRS and CDR2 YFSETQ. The CDR3 has 16 residues. Trimming took 5 bases from V and 7 from J; bases not matched to a gene: 10. Broader study findings: Cytomegalovirus-associated status was assigned to about 170 TCR beta chains. In a later analysis, a genetic analysis reported fewer productive-TCR N-insertions in an Asian-associated ancestry cluster than the cohort average. Specific recognition of CMV antigens was confirmed in vitro for a few chains (all CMV-associated).

The PCR was carried out with 60 Vbeta primers and 13 Jbeta primers. The repertoire was sequenced with immunoSEQ multiplex PCR; TCRdb's copy has only in-frame clones and lacks some. This sample yields 100,000 to 120,000 clones, of which under 70% are seen a single time; 7.5% to 9% belongs to the top ten. This TCR was sampled from a young man in good health and CMV-seropositive. The chain joins TRBV5-1 to TRBJ2-1, with 12 bases identical to TRBD2. The sequenced sample consisted of PBMCs. The CDR3 coding sequence is TGCGCCAGCAGATATGCGGGACTAGCGGGCGCGAATGAGCAGTTCTTC. Translation: CASRYAGLAGANEQFF.